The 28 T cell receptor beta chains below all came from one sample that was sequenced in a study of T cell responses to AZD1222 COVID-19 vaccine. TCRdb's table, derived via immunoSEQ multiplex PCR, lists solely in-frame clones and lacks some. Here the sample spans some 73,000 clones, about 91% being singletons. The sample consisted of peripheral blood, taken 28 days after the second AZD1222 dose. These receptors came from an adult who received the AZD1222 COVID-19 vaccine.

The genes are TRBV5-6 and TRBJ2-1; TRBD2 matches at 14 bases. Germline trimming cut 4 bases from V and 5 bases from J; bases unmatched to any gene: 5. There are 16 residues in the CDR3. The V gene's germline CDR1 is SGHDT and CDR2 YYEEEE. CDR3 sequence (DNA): TGTGCCAGCAGCCCCCCGACTAGCGGGGGGGACAATGAGCAGTTCTTC. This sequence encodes CASSPPTSGGDNEQFF.

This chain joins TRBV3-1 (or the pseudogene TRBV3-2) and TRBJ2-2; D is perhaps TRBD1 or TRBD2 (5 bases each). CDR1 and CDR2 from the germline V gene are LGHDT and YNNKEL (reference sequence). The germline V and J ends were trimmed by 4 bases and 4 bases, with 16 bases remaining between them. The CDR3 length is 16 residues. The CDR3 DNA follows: TGTGCCAGCAGCCGACGGGGCCCCACACCCACCGGGGAGCTGTTTTTT. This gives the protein CASSRRGPTPTGELFF.

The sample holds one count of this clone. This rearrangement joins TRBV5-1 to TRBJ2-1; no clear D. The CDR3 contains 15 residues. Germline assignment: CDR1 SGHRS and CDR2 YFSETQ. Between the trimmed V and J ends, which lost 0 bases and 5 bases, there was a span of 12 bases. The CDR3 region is CASSLEAHPNNEQFF. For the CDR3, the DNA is TGCGCCAGCAGCTTGGAGGCTCACCCTAACAATGAGCAGTTCTTC.

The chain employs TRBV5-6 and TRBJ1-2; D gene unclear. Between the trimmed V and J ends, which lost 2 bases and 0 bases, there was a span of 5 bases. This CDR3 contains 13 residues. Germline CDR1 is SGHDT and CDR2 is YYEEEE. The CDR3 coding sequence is TGTGCCAGCAGCTTAGCGGCTAACTATGGCTACACCTTC. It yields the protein CASSLAANYGYTF.

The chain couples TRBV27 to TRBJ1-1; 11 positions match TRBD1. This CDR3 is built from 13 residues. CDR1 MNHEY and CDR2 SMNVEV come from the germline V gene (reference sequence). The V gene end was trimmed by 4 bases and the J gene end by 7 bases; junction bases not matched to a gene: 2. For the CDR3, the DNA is TGTGCCAGCAGTTGGGACAGGGGGGATGAAGCTTTCTTT. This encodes CASSWDRGDEAFF.

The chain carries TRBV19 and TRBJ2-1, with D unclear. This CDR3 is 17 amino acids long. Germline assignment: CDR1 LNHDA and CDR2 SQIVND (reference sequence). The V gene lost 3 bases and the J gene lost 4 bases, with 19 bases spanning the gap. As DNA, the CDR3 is TGTGCCAGTAGTATGGATTGGGCCTTCTCCCCTTACAATGAGCAGTTCTTC. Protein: CASSMDWAFSPYNEQFF.

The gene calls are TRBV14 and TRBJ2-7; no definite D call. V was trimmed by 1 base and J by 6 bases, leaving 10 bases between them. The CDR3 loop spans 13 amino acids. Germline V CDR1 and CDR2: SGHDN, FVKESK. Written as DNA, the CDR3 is TGTGCCAGCAGCCAAGCAGCCGTCGGCGAGCAGTACTTC. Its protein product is CASSQAAVGEQYF.

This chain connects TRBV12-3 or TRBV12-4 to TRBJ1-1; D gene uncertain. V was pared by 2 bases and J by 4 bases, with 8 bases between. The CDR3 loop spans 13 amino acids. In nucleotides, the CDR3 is TGTGCCAGCAGTTTAATGGGAACCACTGAAGCTTTCTTT. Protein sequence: CASSLMGTTEAFF.

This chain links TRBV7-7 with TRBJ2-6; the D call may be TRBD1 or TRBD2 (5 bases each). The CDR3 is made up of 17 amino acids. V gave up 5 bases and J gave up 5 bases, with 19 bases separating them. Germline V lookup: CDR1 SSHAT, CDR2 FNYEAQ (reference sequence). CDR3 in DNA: TGTGCCAGCAGCCGTCCGGGGCCACAAAGTCGGGCCAACGTCCTGACTTTC. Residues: CASSRPGPQSRANVLTF.

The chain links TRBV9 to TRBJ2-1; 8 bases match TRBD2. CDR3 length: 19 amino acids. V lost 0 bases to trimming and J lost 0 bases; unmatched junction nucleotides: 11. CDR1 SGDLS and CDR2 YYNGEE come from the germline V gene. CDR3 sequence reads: CASSVEAGLAGRSYNEQFF. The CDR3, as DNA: TGTGCCAGCAGCGTAGAGGCGGGTCTAGCGGGTCGCTCCTACAATGAGCAGTTCTTC.

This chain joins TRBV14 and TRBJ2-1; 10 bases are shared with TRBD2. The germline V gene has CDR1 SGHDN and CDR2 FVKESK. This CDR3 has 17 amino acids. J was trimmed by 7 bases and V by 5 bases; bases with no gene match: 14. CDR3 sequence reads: CASSGDLWTSGRNEQFF. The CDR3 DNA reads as TGTGCCAGCAGCGGAGACCTATGGACTAGCGGCCGGAATGAGCAGTTCTTC. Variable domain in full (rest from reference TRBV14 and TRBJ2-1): EAGVTQFPSHSVIEKGQTVTLRCDPISGHDNLYWYRRVMGKEIKFLLHFVKESKQDESGMPNNRFLAERTGGTYSTLKVQPAELEDSGVYFCASSGDLWTSGRNEQFFGPGTRLTVL.

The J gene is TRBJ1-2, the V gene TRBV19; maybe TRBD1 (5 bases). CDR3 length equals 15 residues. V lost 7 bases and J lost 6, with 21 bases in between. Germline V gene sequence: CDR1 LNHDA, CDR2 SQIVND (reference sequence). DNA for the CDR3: TGTGCCAGTATAGGTCCGGGACTTGAACTAAATGGCTACACCTTC. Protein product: CASIGPGLELNGYTF.

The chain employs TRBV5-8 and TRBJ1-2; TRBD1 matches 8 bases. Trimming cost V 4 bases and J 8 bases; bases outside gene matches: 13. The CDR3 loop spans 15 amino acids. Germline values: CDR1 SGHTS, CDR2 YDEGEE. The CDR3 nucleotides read TGTGCCAGCAGCACTGACAGGGGCCCTATGAGCGGCTACACCTTC. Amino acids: CASSTDRGPMSGYTF.

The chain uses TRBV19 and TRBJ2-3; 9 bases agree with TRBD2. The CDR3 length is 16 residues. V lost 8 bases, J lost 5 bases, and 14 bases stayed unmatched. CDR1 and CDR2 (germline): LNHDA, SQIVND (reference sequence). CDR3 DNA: TGTGCCAGTCCTCCCAGGAGGGCTAGCGGGATAGATACGCAGTATTTT. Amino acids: CASPPRRASGIDTQYF.

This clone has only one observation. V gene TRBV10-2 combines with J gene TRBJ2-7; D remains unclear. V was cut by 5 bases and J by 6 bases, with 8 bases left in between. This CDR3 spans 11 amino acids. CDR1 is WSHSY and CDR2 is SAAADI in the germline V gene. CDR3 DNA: TGCGCCAGCAGTACGTTATTCGAGCAGTACTTC. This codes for CASSTLFEQYF.

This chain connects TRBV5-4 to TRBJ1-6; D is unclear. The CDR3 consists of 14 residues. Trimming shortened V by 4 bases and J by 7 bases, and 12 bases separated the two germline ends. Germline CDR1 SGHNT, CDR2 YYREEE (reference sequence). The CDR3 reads CASSRDTPNSPLHF. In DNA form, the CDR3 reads TGTGCCAGCAGCAGAGACACCCCGAATTCACCCCTCCACTTT.

The CDR3 reads CASSWGPTGTASTDTQYF. The CDR3 DNA reads TGTGCCAGCAGCTGGGGACCCACCGGGACAGCTAGCACAGATACGCAGTATTTT. The chain is built from TRBV5-4 and TRBJ2-3, with 7 nucleotides matching TRBD1. The CDR3 has 18 amino acids. The junction had 13 bases not matched to a gene; V was cut back by 3 bases and J by 0 bases. Germline values: CDR1 SGHNT, CDR2 YYREEE (reference sequence).

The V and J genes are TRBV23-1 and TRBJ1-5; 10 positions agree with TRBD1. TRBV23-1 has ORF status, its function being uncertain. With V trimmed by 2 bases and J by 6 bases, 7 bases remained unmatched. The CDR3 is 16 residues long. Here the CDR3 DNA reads TGCGCCAGCAGTCAAGGGGACAGGGGTTCTCGTCAGCCCCAGCATTTT. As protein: CASSQGDRGSRQPQHF.

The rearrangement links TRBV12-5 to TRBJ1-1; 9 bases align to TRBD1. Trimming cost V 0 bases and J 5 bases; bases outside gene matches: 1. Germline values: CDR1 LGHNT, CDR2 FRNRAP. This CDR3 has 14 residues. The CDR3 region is CASGLVQGATEAFF. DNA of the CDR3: TGTGCTAGTGGTTTGGTACAGGGGGCAACTGAAGCTTTCTTT.

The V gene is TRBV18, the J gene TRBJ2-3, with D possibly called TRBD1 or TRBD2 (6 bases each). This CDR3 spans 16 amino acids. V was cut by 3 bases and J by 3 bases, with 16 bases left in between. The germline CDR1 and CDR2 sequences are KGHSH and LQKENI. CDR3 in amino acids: CASSPSRGSGTDTQYF. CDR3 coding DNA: TGTGCCAGCTCACCCTCCAGGGGTAGCGGAACAGATACGCAGTATTTT.

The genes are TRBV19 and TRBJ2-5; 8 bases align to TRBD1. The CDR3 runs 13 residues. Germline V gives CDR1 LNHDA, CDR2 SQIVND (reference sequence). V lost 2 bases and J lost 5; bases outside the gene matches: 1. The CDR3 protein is CASSINRGETQYF. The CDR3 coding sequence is TGTGCCAGTAGTATAAACAGGGGGGAGACCCAGTACTTC.

The CDR3: CASSSARVRGNEKLFF. The CDR3 DNA reads TGTGCCAGCAGCTCGGCAAGGGTACGGGGTAATGAAAAACTGTTTTTT. V is TRBV7-2 and J is TRBJ1-4; unclear D gene. CDR1 is SGHTA, CDR2 FQGNSA, per germline. Trimming stripped 4 bases from V and 4 bases from J, with 16 bases between. The CDR3 runs 16 residues.

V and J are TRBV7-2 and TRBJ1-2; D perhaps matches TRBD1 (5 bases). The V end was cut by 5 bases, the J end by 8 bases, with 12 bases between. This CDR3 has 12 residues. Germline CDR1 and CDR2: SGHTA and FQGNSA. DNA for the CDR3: TGTGCCAGCAGCGAAGGGTGGGGCGGCTACACCTTC. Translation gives CASSEGWGGYTF.

CDR3 sequence: CASSIRGGRGEQFF. Here the CDR3 DNA reads TGTGCCAGCAGCATAAGGGGAGGGCGGGGTGAGCAGTTCTTC. The gene calls are TRBV7-3 and TRBJ2-1, with TRBD2 matching 7 bases. Germline CDR1 and CDR2: SGHTA and FQGTGA. CDR3 length: 14 residues. With 5 bases clipped from V and 9 bases from J, the junction kept 10 bases outside the gene matches.

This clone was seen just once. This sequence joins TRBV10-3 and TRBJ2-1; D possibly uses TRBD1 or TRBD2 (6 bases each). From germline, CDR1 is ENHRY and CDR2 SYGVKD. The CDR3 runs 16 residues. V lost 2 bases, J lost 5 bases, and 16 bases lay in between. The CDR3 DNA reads TGTGCCATCAGTGAGATTCAGGCGGGACACCACAATGAGCAGTTCTTC. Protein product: CAISEIQAGHHNEQFF.

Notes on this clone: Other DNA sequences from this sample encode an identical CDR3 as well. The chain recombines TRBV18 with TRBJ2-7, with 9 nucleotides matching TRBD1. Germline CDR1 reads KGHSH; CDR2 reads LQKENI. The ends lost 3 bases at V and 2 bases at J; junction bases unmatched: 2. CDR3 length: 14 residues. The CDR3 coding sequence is TGTGCCAGCTCACCGGGACAGGGCCCCTACGAGCAGTACGTC. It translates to CASSPGQGPYEQYV.

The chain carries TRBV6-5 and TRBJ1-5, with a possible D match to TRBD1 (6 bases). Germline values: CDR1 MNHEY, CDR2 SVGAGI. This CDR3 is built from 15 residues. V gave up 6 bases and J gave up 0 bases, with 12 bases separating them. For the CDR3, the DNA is TGTGCCAGCAGGGAGGGGGGAATTAGCAATCAGCCCCAGCATTTT. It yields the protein CASREGGISNQPQHF.

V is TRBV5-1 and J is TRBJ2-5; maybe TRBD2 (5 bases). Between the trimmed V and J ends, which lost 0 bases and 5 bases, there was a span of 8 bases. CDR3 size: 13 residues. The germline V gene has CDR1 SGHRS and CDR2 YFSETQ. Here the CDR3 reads CASSLGAGETQYF. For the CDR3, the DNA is TGCGCCAGCAGCTTGGGGGCGGGTGAGACCCAGTACTTC.